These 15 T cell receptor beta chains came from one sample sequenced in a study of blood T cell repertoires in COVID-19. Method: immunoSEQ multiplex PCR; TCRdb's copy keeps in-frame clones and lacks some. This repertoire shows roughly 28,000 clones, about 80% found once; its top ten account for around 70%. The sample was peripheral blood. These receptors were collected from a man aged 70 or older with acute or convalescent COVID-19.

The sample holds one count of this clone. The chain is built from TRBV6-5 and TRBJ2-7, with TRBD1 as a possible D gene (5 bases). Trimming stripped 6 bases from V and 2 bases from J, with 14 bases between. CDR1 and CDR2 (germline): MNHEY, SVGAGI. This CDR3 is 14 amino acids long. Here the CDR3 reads CASRLRTFPYEQYF. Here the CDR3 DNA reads TGTGCCAGCAGGCTCAGGACATTCCCCTACGAGCAGTACTTC.

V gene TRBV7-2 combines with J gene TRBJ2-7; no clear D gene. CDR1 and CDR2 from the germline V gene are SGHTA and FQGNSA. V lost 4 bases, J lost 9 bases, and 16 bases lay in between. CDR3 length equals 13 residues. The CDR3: CASSSPPGPAQYF. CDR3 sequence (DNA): TGTGCCAGCAGCTCCCCCCCGGGTCCCGCGCAGTACTTC.

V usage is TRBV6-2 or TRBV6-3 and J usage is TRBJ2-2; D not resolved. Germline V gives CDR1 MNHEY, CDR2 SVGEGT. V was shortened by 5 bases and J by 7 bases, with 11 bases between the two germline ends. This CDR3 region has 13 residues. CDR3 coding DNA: TGTGCCAGCAGTCTCTCATCGGGCGGGGAGCTGTTTTTT. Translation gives CASSLSSGGELFF.

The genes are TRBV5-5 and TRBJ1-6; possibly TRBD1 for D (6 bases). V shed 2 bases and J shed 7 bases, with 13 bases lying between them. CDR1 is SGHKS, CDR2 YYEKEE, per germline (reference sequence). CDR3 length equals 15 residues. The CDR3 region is CASSLRDTPNSPLHF. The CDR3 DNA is TGTGCCAGCAGCTTAAGGGACACACCGAATTCACCCCTCCACTTT.

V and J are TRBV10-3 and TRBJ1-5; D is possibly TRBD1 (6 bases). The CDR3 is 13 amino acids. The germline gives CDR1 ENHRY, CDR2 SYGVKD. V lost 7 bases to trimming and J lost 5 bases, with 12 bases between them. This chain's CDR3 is CAIMDRPYQPQHF. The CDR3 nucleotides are TGTGCCATCATGGACAGACCTTATCAGCCCCAGCATTTT.

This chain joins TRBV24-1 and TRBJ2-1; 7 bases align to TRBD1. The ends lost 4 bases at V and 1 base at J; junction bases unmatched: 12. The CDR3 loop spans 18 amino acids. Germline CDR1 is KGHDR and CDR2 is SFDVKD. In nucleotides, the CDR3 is TGTGCCACCAGTGACTGGACCAGGGACAGCCTATCCTACAATGAGCAGTTCTTC. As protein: CATSDWTRDSLSYNEQFF.

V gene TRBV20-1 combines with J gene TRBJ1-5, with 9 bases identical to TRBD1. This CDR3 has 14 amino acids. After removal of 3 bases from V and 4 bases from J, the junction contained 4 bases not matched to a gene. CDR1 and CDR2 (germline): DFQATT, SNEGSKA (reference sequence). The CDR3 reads CSASHGTGNQPQHF. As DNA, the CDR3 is TGCAGTGCTAGTCATGGGACAGGGAATCAGCCCCAGCATTTT.

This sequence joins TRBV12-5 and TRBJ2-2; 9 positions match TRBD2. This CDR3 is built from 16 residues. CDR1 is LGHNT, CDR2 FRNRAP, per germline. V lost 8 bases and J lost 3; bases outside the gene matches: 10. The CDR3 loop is CASSGIAGVDTGELFF. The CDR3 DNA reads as TGTGCTAGTTCGGGGATAGCGGGAGTCGACACCGGGGAGCTGTTTTTT.

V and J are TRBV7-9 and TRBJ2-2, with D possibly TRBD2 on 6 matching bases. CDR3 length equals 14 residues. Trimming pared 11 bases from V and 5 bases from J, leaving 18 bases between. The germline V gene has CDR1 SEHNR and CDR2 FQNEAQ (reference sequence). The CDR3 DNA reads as TGTGCCTGCCCCCGGGGGAGGCCGACCGGGGAGCTGTTTTTT. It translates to CACPRGRPTGELFF. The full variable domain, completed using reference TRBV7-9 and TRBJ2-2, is DTGVSQNPRHKITKRGQNVTFRCDPISEHNRLYWYRQTLGQGPEFLTYFQNEAQLEKSRLLSDRFSAERPKGSFSTLEIQRTEQGDSAMYLCACPRGRPTGELFFGEGSRLTVL.

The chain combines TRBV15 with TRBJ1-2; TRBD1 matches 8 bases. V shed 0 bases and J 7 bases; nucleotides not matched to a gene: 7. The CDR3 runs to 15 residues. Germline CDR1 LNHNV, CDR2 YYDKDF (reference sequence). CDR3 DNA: TGTGCCACCAGCAGAGATCGGACAGGGCTAGGTGGCTACACCTTC. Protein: CATSRDRTGLGGYTF. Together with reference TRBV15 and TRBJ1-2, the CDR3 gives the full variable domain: DAMVIQNPRYQVTQFGKPVTLSCSQTLNHNVMYWYQQKSSQAPKLLFHYYDKDFNNEADTPDNFQSRRPNTSFCFLDIRSPGLGDTAMYLCATSRDRTGLGGYTFGSGTRLTVV.

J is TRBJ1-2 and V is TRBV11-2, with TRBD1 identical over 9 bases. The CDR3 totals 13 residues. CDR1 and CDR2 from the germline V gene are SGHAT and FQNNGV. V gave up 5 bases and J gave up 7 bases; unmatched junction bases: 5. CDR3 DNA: TGTGCCAGCAGCCGGACAGGGGCTCCTGGCTACACCTTC. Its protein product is CASSRTGAPGYTF.

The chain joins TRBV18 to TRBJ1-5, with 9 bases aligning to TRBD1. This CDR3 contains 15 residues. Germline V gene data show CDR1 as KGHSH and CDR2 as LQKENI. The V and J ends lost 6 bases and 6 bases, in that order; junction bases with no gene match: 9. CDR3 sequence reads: CASSPTGQGSQPQHF. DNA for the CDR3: TGTGCCAGCTCGCCTACCGGACAGGGGAGTCAGCCCCAGCATTTT.

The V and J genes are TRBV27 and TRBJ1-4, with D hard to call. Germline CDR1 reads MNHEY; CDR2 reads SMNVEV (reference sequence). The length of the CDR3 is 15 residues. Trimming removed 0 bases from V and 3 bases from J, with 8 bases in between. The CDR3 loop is CASSLSRKPNEKLFF. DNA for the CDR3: TGTGCCAGCAGTTTATCTCGTAAGCCTAATGAAAAACTGTTTTTT.

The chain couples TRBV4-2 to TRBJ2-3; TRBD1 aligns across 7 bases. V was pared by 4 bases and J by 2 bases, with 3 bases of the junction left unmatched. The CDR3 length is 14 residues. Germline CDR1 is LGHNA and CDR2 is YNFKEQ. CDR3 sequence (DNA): TGTGCCAGCAGCCGACAGGGAGACACAGATACGCAGTATTTT. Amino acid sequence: CASSRQGDTDTQYF.

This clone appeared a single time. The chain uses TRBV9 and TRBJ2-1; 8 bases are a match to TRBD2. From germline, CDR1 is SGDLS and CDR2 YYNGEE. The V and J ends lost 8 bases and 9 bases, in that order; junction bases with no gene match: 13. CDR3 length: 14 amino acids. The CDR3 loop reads CASSRVREGGEQFF. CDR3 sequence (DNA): TGTGCCAGTAGTCGGGTTCGGGAGGGTGGTGAGCAGTTCTTC.